A single sample gave rise to the 26 T cell receptor beta chains below, sequenced in a study of control samples from healthy donors and cancer patients. Profiling relied on immunoSEQ multiplex PCR, and the TCRdb table lists in-frame clones only, not all of them. This table has roughly 100,000 clones, about 89% appearing once. The specimen sequenced was PBMCs. The receptors were gathered from a man aged 55 to 70 with lung cancer.

This chain connects TRBV3-1 (or the pseudogene TRBV3-2) to TRBJ2-7; D unresolved. V gave up 0 bases and J gave up 2 bases, with 8 bases separating them. The CDR3 sequence is 14 residues long. Germline CDR1 is LGHDT and CDR2 is YNNKEL (reference sequence). The CDR3 bases are TGTGCCAGCAGCCAAGATGGTGGGCCCTACGAGCAGTACTTC. Translating it yields CASSQDGGPYEQYF.

The rearrangement uses TRBV27 and TRBJ1-5; no clear D gene. The length of the CDR3 is 15 residues. Trimming shortened V by 4 bases and J by 0 bases, and 10 bases separated the two germline ends. CDR1 MNHEY and CDR2 SMNVEV come from the germline V gene (reference sequence). CDR3 residues: CASSSKSYSNQPQHF. The CDR3 nucleotides are TGTGCCAGCAGTTCCAAAAGTTATAGCAATCAGCCCCAGCATTTT.

This rearrangement joins TRBV11-3 to TRBJ2-6; perhaps TRBD2 as D (7 bases). Germline CDR1 and CDR2: SGHNT and YENEEA. The CDR3 is 18 amino acids. The ends were cut back, 5 bases at V and 0 bases at J, with 17 bases in the middle. The CDR3 protein is CASSPRLAGASGANVLTF. The CDR3 DNA reads TGTGCCAGCAGCCCGCGACTGGCGGGGGCCTCTGGGGCCAACGTCCTGACTTTC.

J is TRBJ1-1 and V is TRBV6-1; D not certain. Germline V lookup: CDR1 MNHNS, CDR2 SASEGT. V was clipped by 1 base and J by 11 bases, with 8 bases between them. CDR3 length: 11 residues. The CDR3 nucleotides are TGTGCCAGCAGTGAAGTGGTGACTGCTTTCTTT. It is translated as CASSEVVTAFF.

The V gene is TRBV6-5, the J gene TRBJ1-1, with D tentatively TRBD1 (5 bases). The V gene's germline CDR1 is MNHEY and CDR2 SVGAGI. With 7 bases removed from V and 1 base from J, the gap between germline ends came to 10 bases. This CDR3 comprises 13 residues. The CDR3 DNA reads TGTGCCAGCAATCTAGGGGAGAACACTGAAGCTTTCTTT. Encoded protein: CASNLGENTEAFF.

This clone was recorded only once. This rearrangement joins TRBV6-1 to TRBJ1-1; D is ambiguous. The CDR3 runs 17 residues. Trimming removed 2 bases at V and 0 bases at J, with 16 bases between. Germline CDR1 is MNHNS and CDR2 is SASEGT. CDR3 sequence: CASSEPLGYSLNTEAFF. The CDR3 coding sequence is TGTGCCAGCAGTGAACCCCTGGGGTACAGTCTGAACACTGAAGCTTTCTTT.

V usage is TRBV2 and J usage is TRBJ1-5; no clear D gene. V lost 2 bases, J lost 4 bases, and 12 bases lay in between. The CDR3 runs 15 residues. Per germline, CDR1 SNHLY and CDR2 FYNNEI. The CDR3, as DNA: TGTGCCAGCAGTGAACGAAATCTGGGAAATCAGCCCCAGCATTTT. Its translation: CASSERNLGNQPQHF.

This chain connects TRBV2 to TRBJ1-4; perhaps TRBD1 as D (5 bases). Deletions cut 4 bases from V and 5 bases from J, with 14 bases between. From germline, CDR1 is SNHLY and CDR2 FYNNEI. The CDR3 extends over 15 amino acids. The CDR3 loop reads CASSVVGTGNEKLFF. The CDR3 region has the DNA TGTGCCAGCAGTGTAGTCGGGACGGGAAATGAAAAACTGTTTTTT.

This chain joins TRBV18 and TRBJ2-5; D uncertain. This CDR3 comprises 13 residues. V shed 4 bases and J shed 1 base, with 7 bases lying between them. CDR1 KGHSH and CDR2 LQKENI come from the germline V gene. CDR3 sequence: CASSLDPQETQYF. The CDR3, as DNA: TGTGCCAGCTCACTTGACCCCCAAGAGACCCAGTACTTC.

The chain combines TRBV6-5 with TRBJ1-5, with D unclear. CDR1 is MNHEY and CDR2 is SVGAGI in the germline V gene. CDR3 length: 13 residues. V was pared by 4 bases and J by 5 bases, with 9 bases between. In nucleotides, the CDR3 is TGTGCCAGCAGTTGGAAAGAGGATCAGCCCCAGCATTTT. Translated: CASSWKEDQPQHF.

This chain links TRBV18 with TRBJ2-1, with 9 bases fitting TRBD1. Trimming at V came to 6 bases and at J to 7 bases, leaving 7 bases not matched to a gene. Germline CDR1 KGHSH, CDR2 LQKENI. CDR3 length: 14 amino acids. The CDR3 is CASSLRTGENEQFF. CDR3 nucleotides: TGTGCCAGCTCCCTCCGGACAGGGGAGAATGAGCAGTTCTTC.

This clone was detected only once. This rearrangement joins TRBV30 to TRBJ2-5; possible D gene TRBD1, 5 bases. V was trimmed by 0 bases and J by 5 bases, leaving 13 bases between them. The CDR3 runs 14 residues. Germline assignment: CDR1 GTSNPN and CDR2 SVGIG (reference sequence). CDR3 in DNA: TGTGCCTGGAGTGTATCAGGGCTAGGGGAGACCCAGTACTTC. It translates to CAWSVSGLGETQYF.

The rearrangement uses TRBV27 and TRBJ1-2; D may be TRBD1 (5 bases). Trimming took off 2 bases at V and 3 bases at J, with 10 bases between the two ends. The CDR3 extends over 14 amino acids. In germline, CDR1 is MNHEY, CDR2 SMNVEV (reference sequence). The CDR3 protein is CASSLRQGDYGYTF. The CDR3, as DNA: TGTGCCAGCAGTTTAAGGCAGGGAGACTATGGCTACACCTTC.

The chain has TRBV18 and TRBJ1-1, with 9 positions matching TRBD1. V lost 4 bases to trimming and J lost 8 bases; unmatched junction nucleotides: 11. Germline CDR1 and CDR2: KGHSH and LQKENI. The CDR3 covers 15 residues. The CDR3 here is CASSLAPGQGLEAFF. In nucleotides, the CDR3 is TGTGCCAGCTCACTCGCGCCCGGACAGGGGCTCGAAGCTTTCTTT.

The V and J genes are TRBV6-2 or TRBV6-3 and TRBJ1-2; D call uncertain. CDR1 MNHEY and CDR2 SVGEGT come from the germline V gene. This CDR3 spans 14 amino acids. The ends were cut back, 6 bases at V and 3 bases at J, with 14 bases in the middle. The CDR3 DNA sequence: TGTGCCAGCAGATACGGAACTGGGTACTATGGCTACACCTTC. This sequence encodes CASRYGTGYYGYTF.

This clone was seen only once. This chain joins TRBV5-1 and TRBJ2-5; no clear D gene. The germline V gene encodes CDR1 SGHRS and CDR2 YFSETQ. The CDR3 is made up of 12 amino acids. V lost 0 bases to trimming and J lost 11 bases, with 11 bases between them. The DNA for the CDR3 is TGCGCCAGCAGCTTGGATTTGGTGGCGCAGTACTTC. Translation: CASSLDLVAQYF.

J is TRBJ1-3 and V is TRBV9; D unclear. CDR1 and CDR2 (germline): SGDLS, YYNGEE. The germline V and J ends were trimmed by 0 bases and 0 bases, with 7 bases remaining between them. The CDR3 has 15 amino acids. The CDR3 region has the DNA TGTGCCAGCAGCGTAGGCTTCGACTCTGGAAACACCATATATTTT. Residues: CASSVGFDSGNTIYF.

This sequence joins TRBV24-1 and TRBJ1-5, with D maybe TRBD1 (6 bases). The CDR3 consists of 14 residues. V was trimmed by 3 bases and J by 8 bases, leaving 13 bases between them. Germline CDR1 reads KGHDR; CDR2 reads SFDVKD. CDR3 DNA: TGTGCCACCAGTGATGGAGGGGGGAATAAGCCCCAGCATTTT. Translated: CATSDGGGNKPQHF.

The chain recombines TRBV5-1 with TRBJ1-1; D might be TRBD1 (5 bases). This CDR3 contains 14 residues. The V gene lost 6 bases and the J gene lost 7 bases, with 19 bases spanning the gap. CDR1 and CDR2 from the germline V gene are SGHRS and YFSETQ. The CDR3 DNA reads TGCGCCAGCATCAAAGGGACGGAGAACGGTGAAGCTTTCTTT. Translated, it gives CASIKGTENGEAFF. Full variable domain (outside the CDR3, taken from reference TRBV5-1 and TRBJ1-1): KAGVTQTPRYLIKTRGQQVTLSCSPISGHRSVSWYQQTPGQGLQFLFEYFSETQRNKGNFPGRFSGRQFSNSRSEMNVSTLELGDSALYLCASIKGTENGEAFFGQGTRLTVV.

The chain joins TRBV5-6 to TRBJ1-5; D call uncertain. V dropped 1 base and J dropped 4 bases, with 9 bases sitting between them. This CDR3 has 14 residues. From germline, CDR1 is SGHDT and CDR2 YYEEEE. In nucleotides, the CDR3 is TGTGCCAGCAGCTTGTTCGGCCTGAATCAGCCCCAGCATTTT. Its translation is CASSLFGLNQPQHF.

The chain employs TRBV5-4 and TRBJ1-6; no definite D call. V shed 4 bases and J shed 5 bases, with 16 bases lying between them. From germline, CDR1 is SGHNT and CDR2 YYREEE (reference sequence). This CDR3 is 16 amino acids long. DNA of the CDR3: TGTGCCAGCAGCCGCCCGGGCGTCAGCAATAATTCACCCCTCCACTTT. It codes for CASSRPGVSNNSPLHF.

CDR3 region: CASSPRTGLAGGEQFF. CDR3 in DNA: TGTGCCAGCAGCCCCCGTACCGGACTAGCGGGGGGCGAGCAGTTCTTC. The chain links TRBV9 to TRBJ2-1; 14 bases align to TRBD2. The V gene's germline CDR1 is SGDLS and CDR2 YYNGEE. V trimming: 4 bases; J trimming: 10 bases; junction bases outside the gene matches: 10. The CDR3 is 16 residues long.

This clone occurred a few times. The J gene is TRBJ1-1, the V gene TRBV18; 9 nucleotides match TRBD1. This CDR3 region has 15 residues. J was trimmed by 11 bases and V by 3 bases; bases with no gene match: 13. In germline, CDR1 is KGHSH, CDR2 LQKENI. The CDR3 protein is CASSPLLQGATDAFF. CDR3 in DNA: TGTGCCAGCTCACCCCTTTTACAGGGGGCGACAGACGCTTTCTTT. Using reference TRBV18 and TRBJ1-1 for the parts outside the CDR3, the full variable domain is NAGVMQNPRHLVRRRGQEARLRCSPMKGHSHVYWYRQLPEEGLKFMVYLQKENIIDESGMPKERFSAEFPKEGPSILRIQQVVRGDSAAYFCASSPLLQGATDAFFGQGTRLTVV.

V usage is TRBV6-6 and J usage is TRBJ1-2; TRBD1 matches 7 bases. This CDR3 is 14 amino acids long. Germline V lookup: CDR1 MNHNY, CDR2 SVGAGI (reference sequence). The V gene end was trimmed by 4 bases and the J gene end by 4 bases; junction bases not matched to a gene: 6. The CDR3 reads CASSSEGGSYGYTF. The CDR3 DNA sequence: TGTGCCAGCAGTTCGGAAGGGGGCAGCTATGGCTACACCTTC.

A remark on this clone: Other DNA sequences in this specimen translate into the identical CDR3. This chain joins TRBV4-1 and TRBJ2-7, with D tentatively TRBD2 (6 bases). CDR3 size: 13 residues. The germline V and J ends were trimmed by 0 bases and 4 bases, with 7 bases remaining between them. The germline V gene encodes CDR1 MGHRA and CDR2 YSYEKL. CDR3 in amino acids: CASSQDGGYEQYF. For the CDR3, the DNA is TGCGCCAGCAGCCAAGATGGGGGGTACGAGCAGTACTTC.

CDR3 sequence reads: CASSRGGNSNQPQHF. The CDR3 DNA sequence: TGTGCCAGCAGCCGCGGGGGGAATAGCAATCAGCCCCAGCATTTT. This chain joins TRBV6-6 and TRBJ1-5; TRBD1 might be the D (5 bases). The CDR3 has 15 residues. Germline assignment: CDR1 MNHNY and CDR2 SVGAGI (reference sequence). V was clipped by 6 bases and J by 0 bases, with 12 bases between them.